The 2 T cell receptor beta chains below come from one sample, sequenced in a study of shared clonotypes between healthy human individuals. Only in-frame clones appear in the TCRdb table, and some are missing; sequencing was by immunoSEQ multiplex PCR. Here the sample spans 110,000 or so clones, around 71% being singletons. The source material was memory CD8+ T cells sorted from blood. Subset of the sample: CD45RO+ cells pooled with CCR7-negative TemRA cells. These receptors were collected from a woman aged 25 to 39 in good health.

V gene TRBV5-6 combines with J gene TRBJ2-6; the D gene is possibly TRBD1 (5 bases). This CDR3 region has 16 residues. Germline CDR1 reads SGHDT; CDR2 reads YYEEEE. Trimming removed 4 bases at V and 2 bases at J, with 13 bases between. The CDR3 sequence: CASSLRRVPGANVLTF. The CDR3, as DNA: TGTGCCAGCAGCCTGCGCAGGGTCCCTGGGGCCAACGTCCTGACTTTC.

This clone occurred once. The chain joins TRBV19 to TRBJ1-2; D possibly corresponds to TRBD1 (5 bases). Trimming stripped 1 base from V and 6 bases from J, with 12 bases between. Per the germline V gene, CDR1 is LNHDA and CDR2 is SQIVND (reference sequence). CDR3 length: 14 amino acids. In DNA, the CDR3 is TGTGCCAGTAGTATAGCTGGGGCTAGAGATGGCTACACCTTC. Its protein is CASSIAGARDGYTF.